The entry that follows covers one TCR beta chain sequence. Its antigen is still unknown. These data are taken from a study of shared clonotypes between healthy human individuals. Study results and limitations: Since donors were few, the genetic and exposure-history diversity represented was limited.

V dropped 7 bases and J dropped 2 bases, with 15 bases sitting between them. This CDR3 has 14 residues. The germline gives CDR1 MNHEY, CDR2 SVGAGI. At deep level, the assay was performed. Generated by immunoSEQ multiplex PCR, the TCRdb table keeps only in-frame clones and is missing some. The repertoire has roughly 1,100,000 clones, about 77% of them found once; the top ten carry nearly 1.5%. Into CD45RA+ naive and CD45RA-negative memory subsets, the CD4+ cells were split. V gene TRBV6-5 combines with J gene TRBJ2-7; perhaps D is TRBD1 or TRBD2 (5 bases each). This TCR was sampled from a man younger than 35 in good health. The specimen was memory CD4+ T cells sorted from blood. Subset in this sample: CD45RA-negative fraction. The CDR3 bases are TGTGCCAGCACTGGGGCGGGCAGGACCTACGAGCAGTACTTC. Its protein is CASTGAGRTYEQYF.